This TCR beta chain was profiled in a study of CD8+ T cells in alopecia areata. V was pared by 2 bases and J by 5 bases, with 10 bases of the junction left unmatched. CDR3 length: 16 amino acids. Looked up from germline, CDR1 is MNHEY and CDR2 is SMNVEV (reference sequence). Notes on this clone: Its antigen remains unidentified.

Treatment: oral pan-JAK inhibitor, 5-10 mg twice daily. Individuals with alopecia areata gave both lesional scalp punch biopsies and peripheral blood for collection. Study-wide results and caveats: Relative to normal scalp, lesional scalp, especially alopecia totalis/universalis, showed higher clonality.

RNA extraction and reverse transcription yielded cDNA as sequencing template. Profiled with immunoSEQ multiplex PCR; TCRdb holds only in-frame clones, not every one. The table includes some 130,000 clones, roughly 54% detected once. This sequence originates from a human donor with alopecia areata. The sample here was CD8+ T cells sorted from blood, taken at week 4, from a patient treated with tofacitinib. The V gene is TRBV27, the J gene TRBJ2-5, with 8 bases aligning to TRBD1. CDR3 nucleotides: TGTGCCAGCAGTTTACTAGGACAGGGTATGATGGAGACCCAGTACTTC. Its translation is CASSLLGQGMMETQYF.